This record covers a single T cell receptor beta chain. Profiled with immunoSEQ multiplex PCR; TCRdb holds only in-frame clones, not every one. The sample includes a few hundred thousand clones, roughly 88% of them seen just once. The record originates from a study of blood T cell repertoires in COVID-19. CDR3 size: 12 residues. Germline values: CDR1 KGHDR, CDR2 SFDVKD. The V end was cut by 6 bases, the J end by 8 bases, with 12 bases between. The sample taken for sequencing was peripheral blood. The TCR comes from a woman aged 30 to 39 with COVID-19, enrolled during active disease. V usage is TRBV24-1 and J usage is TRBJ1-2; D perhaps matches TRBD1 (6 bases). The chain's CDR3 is CATSSPGEGYTF. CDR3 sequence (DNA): TGTGCCACCAGTTCCCCAGGGGAAGGCTACACCTTC.